The TCR beta chain described here comes from a study of blood T cell repertoires in COVID-19. About the research overall: Sources were T cells, B-cell-depleted T cells, or PBMCs; the material itself was cDNA or gDNA.

Assay: immunoSEQ multiplex PCR; the TCRdb copy retains only in-frame clones and omits some. Of about 500,000 clones listed, 80% to 90% were seen once; the top ten hold 0.9%. The CDR3 runs 13 residues. Germline V gene data show CDR1 as KGHDR and CDR2 as SFDVKD. Between the trimmed V and J ends, which lost 4 bases and 7 bases, there was a span of 13 bases. Followed over time, Seattle patients had been enrolled while infection was active. This receptor was obtained from a young man with COVID-19, enrolled during active disease. The sample consisted of peripheral blood. The chain links TRBV24-1 to TRBJ2-7; D not resolved. CDR3 DNA: TGTGCCACCAGTGACTCTTATCTGCGGGAGCAGTACTTC. Translated: CATSDSYLREQYF.